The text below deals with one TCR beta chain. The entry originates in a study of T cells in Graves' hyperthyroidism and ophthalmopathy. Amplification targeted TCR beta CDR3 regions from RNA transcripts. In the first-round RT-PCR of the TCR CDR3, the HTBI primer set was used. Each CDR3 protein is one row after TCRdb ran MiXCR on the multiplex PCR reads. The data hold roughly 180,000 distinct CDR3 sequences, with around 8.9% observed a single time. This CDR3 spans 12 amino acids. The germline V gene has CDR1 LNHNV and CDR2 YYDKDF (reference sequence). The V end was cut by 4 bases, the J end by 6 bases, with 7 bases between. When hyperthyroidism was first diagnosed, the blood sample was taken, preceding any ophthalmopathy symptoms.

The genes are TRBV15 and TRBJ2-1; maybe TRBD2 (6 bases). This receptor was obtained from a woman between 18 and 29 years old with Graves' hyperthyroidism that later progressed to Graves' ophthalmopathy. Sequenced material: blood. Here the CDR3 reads CATSTSVNEQFF. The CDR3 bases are TGTGCCACCAGCACTAGCGTCAATGAGCAGTTCTTC.